One sample yielded the 16 T cell receptor beta chains listed below, sequenced in a study of cytotoxic CD8 clonotypes in ibrutinib-treated CLL. The repertoire was sequenced with immunoSEQ multiplex PCR; TCRdb's copy has only in-frame clones and lacks some. The table records about 310,000 clones, 80% of them present only once. The sample here was PBMCs, taken before ibrutinib treatment. These receptors all come from a human donor with chronic lymphocytic leukemia.

The chain recombines TRBV5-1 with TRBJ2-3, with D perhaps given as TRBD1 or TRBD2 (5 bases each). CDR3 length equals 16 residues. Per germline, CDR1 SGHRS and CDR2 YFSETQ. Trimming removed 0 bases at V and 6 bases at J, with 17 bases between. As DNA, the CDR3 is TGCGCCAGCAGCTTGGGGCCGGGACCACGCCTCGATACGCAGTATTTT. Translating gives CASSLGPGPRLDTQYF.

In this sample, this clone turned up a few times. The chain employs TRBV9 and TRBJ2-1, with D tentatively TRBD1 (5 bases). V was cut by 3 bases and J by 4 bases, with 5 bases left in between. Germline lookup yields CDR1 SGDLS and CDR2 YYNGEE. This CDR3 has 12 amino acids. This CDR3 reads CASSDRYNEQFF. CDR3 bases: TGTGCCAGCAGCGACAGGTACAATGAGCAGTTCTTC. Full variable domain (missing parts from reference TRBV9 and TRBJ2-1): DSGVTQTPKHLITATGQRVTLRCSPRSGDLSVYWYQQSLDQGLQFLIQYYNGEERAKGNILERFSAQQFPDLHSELNLSSLELGDSALYFCASSDRYNEQFFGPGTRLTVL.

This chain connects TRBV6-5 to TRBJ1-2; maybe TRBD1 (5 bases). Trimming pared 2 bases from V and 5 bases from J, leaving 15 bases between. The germline V gene encodes CDR1 MNHEY and CDR2 SVGAGI. The CDR3 sequence is 15 residues long. The chain's CDR3 is CASSYGGTLGYGYTF. Written as DNA, the CDR3 is TGTGCCAGCAGTTACGGTGGGACCCTAGGGTATGGCTACACCTTC.

The J gene is TRBJ1-5, the V gene TRBV5-1, with 7 bases matching TRBD1. The CDR3 extends over 14 amino acids. J lost 7 bases, V lost 0 bases, and 4 bases had no gene match. The germline V gene encodes CDR1 SGHRS and CDR2 YFSETQ. This CDR3 reads CASSLGGGEQPQHF. The CDR3, as DNA: TGCGCCAGCAGCTTGGGAGGGGGCGAACAGCCCCAGCATTTT.

Only a few counts were recorded for this clone. This sequence joins TRBV9 and TRBJ2-2, with D possibly TRBD1 on 5 matching bases. Germline V lookup: CDR1 SGDLS, CDR2 YYNGEE. The CDR3 covers 17 residues. V lost 1 base and J 0 bases, leaving 13 bases between the germline ends. CDR3: CASSVSGRNANTGELFF. The CDR3 nucleotides read TGTGCCAGCAGCGTATCAGGGCGAAACGCGAACACCGGGGAGCTGTTTTTT.

The chain couples TRBV2 to TRBJ2-1, with D maybe TRBD1 (5 bases). V shed 8 bases and J shed 5 bases, with 16 bases lying between them. This CDR3 contains 14 residues. Per the germline V gene, CDR1 is SNHLY and CDR2 is FYNNEI. The CDR3 spells CASSIETENNEQFF. The CDR3 coding sequence is TGTGCCAGCTCAATAGAGACAGAAAACAATGAGCAGTTCTTC.

The chain employs TRBV7-2 and TRBJ1-2; D remains ambiguous. The CDR3 contains 14 residues. Trimming left V 2 bases short and J 5 bases short, with 12 bases between. Germline loops: CDR1 SGHTA, CDR2 FQGNSA. The DNA of the CDR3 is TGTGCCAGCAGCTTATTCCCTTTATTTTATGGCTACACCTTC. Translated: CASSLFPLFYGYTF.

The V and J genes are TRBV9 and TRBJ2-7; the D is unclear. The CDR3 spans 16 residues. The V end was cut by 0 bases, the J end by 0 bases, with 13 bases between. Germline V gene lookup returns CDR1 SGDLS and CDR2 YYNGEE. The DNA for the CDR3 is TGTGCCAGCAGCGTAGGAGTGGTAGTTGGCTCCTACGAGCAGTACTTC. Protein: CASSVGVVVGSYEQYF.

This CDR3 is CASSFEGLAGGAGTQYF. For the CDR3, the DNA is TGTGCCAGCAGTTTCGAGGGACTAGCGGGGGGGGCTGGGACCCAGTACTTC. V is TRBV27 and J is TRBJ2-5, with 16 positions matching TRBD2. Germline V CDR1 and CDR2: MNHEY, SMNVEV (reference sequence). The CDR3 has 17 amino acids. The V gene end was trimmed by 3 bases and the J gene end by 7 bases; junction bases not matched to a gene: 8.

The V and J genes are TRBV19 and TRBJ2-7; D tentatively reads TRBD1 or TRBD2 (5 bases each). The CDR3 consists of 15 residues. The germline V and J ends were trimmed by 2 bases and 2 bases, with 13 bases remaining between them. The V gene's germline CDR1 is LNHDA and CDR2 SQIVND (reference sequence). This CDR3 is CASSIYLGTAYEQYF. The DNA of the CDR3 is TGTGCCAGTAGTATATATTTGGGGACGGCCTACGAGCAGTACTTC.

The rearrangement uses TRBV27 and TRBJ2-7; 10 nucleotides line up with TRBD2. This CDR3 has 16 residues. After removal of 3 bases from V and 4 bases from J, the junction contained 9 bases not matched to a gene. In germline, CDR1 is MNHEY, CDR2 SMNVEV (reference sequence). Written as DNA, the CDR3 is TGTGCCAGCAGTTTTCTAGCGGGAGCTCTCTATTACGAGCAGTACTTC. Its translation: CASSFLAGALYYEQYF.

Written as DNA, the CDR3 is TGTGCCAGCAGCCGCCTAGGCGGGGATGCAGATACGCAGTATTTT. It yields the protein CASSRLGGDADTQYF. The chain recombines TRBV11-2 with TRBJ2-3; possibly TRBD2 for D (6 bases). Germline V lookup: CDR1 SGHAT, CDR2 FQNNGV. The CDR3 has 15 amino acids. The V end was cut by 5 bases, the J end by 4 bases, with 16 bases between.

V gene TRBV7-6 combines with J gene TRBJ2-7; D is tentatively TRBD1 or TRBD2 (6 bases each). This CDR3 contains 16 residues. V lost 6 bases and J 7 bases, leaving 25 bases between the germline ends. Germline CDR1 reads SGHVS; CDR2 reads FNYEAQ. The chain's CDR3 is CASSSGLAGQPHEQYF. Here the CDR3 DNA reads TGTGCCAGCAGTTCGGGGTTGGCGGGACAACCGCATGAGCAGTACTTC.

This clone is a singleton in its sample. In nucleotides, the CDR3 is TGCGCCAGCAGCTTAACCGGACCAACTAATGAAAAACTGTTTTTT. Translating it yields CASSLTGPTNEKLFF. The rearrangement links TRBV5-1 to TRBJ1-4; D call uncertain. The CDR3 consists of 15 residues. The V and J ends lost 2 bases and 0 bases respectively, with 8 bases between them. CDR1 and CDR2 (germline): SGHRS, YFSETQ.

The chain carries TRBV5-6 and TRBJ2-5, with a tentative D call TRBD1 (6 bases). Deletions cut 0 bases from V and 0 bases from J, with 15 bases between. Per germline, CDR1 SGHDT and CDR2 YYEEEE. The length of the CDR3 is 17 residues. CDR3 loop: CASSLGTEDWYQETQYF. The CDR3 region has the DNA TGTGCCAGCAGCTTGGGGACAGAGGATTGGTACCAAGAGACCCAGTACTTC.

The chain is built from TRBV9 and TRBJ2-1, with TRBD2 matching 14 bases. CDR3 length: 16 amino acids. After removal of 3 bases from V and 10 bases from J, the junction contained 9 bases not matched to a gene. Germline CDR1 reads SGDLS; CDR2 reads YYNGEE. DNA of the CDR3: TGTGCCAGCAGCGCTACGCCGGGACTAGCGGGAGAGGAGCAGTTCTTC. Protein: CASSATPGLAGEEQFF.